The 16 T cell receptor beta chains listed next were all sequenced from one sample in a study of beta chain features in type 1 diabetes (dated by TCRdb to 2016 to 2018). What the study reported, not specific to this receptor: A moderate but significant shortening of TCRB CDR3 length was observed in type 1 diabetes patients in all four CD4+ subsets.

No antigen has been identified for these receptors. Preparation of the library involved the immunoSEQ multiplex PCR assay. The entire isolated RNA was reverse transcribed using the High Capacity cDNA Reverse Transcription Kit, and thus expressed TCRB transcripts were sequenced. TCRdb took this table from immuneACCESS and kept in-frame rearrangements with V and J called. Such tables lack part of the clones; where checked against another copy, unresolved V genes explain under half of the gap, and the rest is unexplained. The sample data list roughly 50,000 clones, and roughly 40% of these were observed just once. In total, the top ten clones hold roughly 1.4% of the sample. The sequenced material came from Tregs from blood. The cell subset or site label, read with the paper, signifies: regulatory CD4+ T cells. The receptors originated from a man aged 25 to 45 with type 1 diabetes.

The CDR3, as DNA: TGCAGCGTTGAAAAAAGACAAAGTGGCTACACCTTC. Protein product: CSVEKRQSGYTF. The chain recombines TRBV29-1 with TRBJ1-2; no clear D. Germline lookup yields CDR1 SQVTM and CDR2 ANQGSEA. Trimming pared 2 bases from V and 7 bases from J, leaving 11 bases between. The CDR3 contains 12 residues.

The chain employs TRBV7-9 and TRBJ2-1; the match to TRBD2 covers 14 bases. The V segment lost 4 bases and the J segment 12 bases; nucleotides outside the gene matches: 5. This CDR3 is 14 amino acids long. Germline CDR1 SEHNR, CDR2 FQNEAQ (reference sequence). Here the CDR3 reads CASSWGLAGEGQFF. The CDR3 DNA is TGTGCCAGCAGCTGGGGACTAGCGGGAGAGGGGCAGTTCTTC. The full variable domain, its missing parts supplied by reference TRBV7-9 and TRBJ2-1, is DTGVSQNPRHKITKRGQNVTFRCDPISEHNRLYWYRQTLGQGPEFLTYFQNEAQLEKSRLLSDRFSAERPKGSFSTLEIQRTEQGDSAMYLCASSWGLAGEGQFFGPGTRLTVL.

CDR3 sequence reads: CATRGGTTKETQYF. CDR3 DNA: TGTGCCACCCGGGGGGGGACTACCAAAGAGACCCAGTACTTC. The gene calls are TRBV6-1 and TRBJ2-5; 8 nucleotides line up with TRBD2. J gave up 3 bases and V 10 bases, and 10 bases lay outside the gene matches. This CDR3 is 14 amino acids long. Germline V gene data show CDR1 as MNHNS and CDR2 as SASEGT.

This clone has only one observation. CDR3 sequence: CASSLGASGEETQYF. As DNA, the CDR3 is TGCGCCAGCAGCTTGGGTGCTAGCGGGGAAGAGACCCAGTACTTC. The genes are TRBV5-1 and TRBJ2-5; TRBD2 matches at 9 bases. This CDR3 is 15 amino acids long. The V and J ends lost 0 bases and 3 bases, in that order; junction bases with no gene match: 3. Germline values: CDR1 SGHRS, CDR2 YFSETQ.

This clone appeared a few times. This sequence joins TRBV6-1 and TRBJ2-4; perhaps TRBD1 as D (6 bases). There are 17 residues in the CDR3. Trimming left V 4 bases short and J 0 bases short, with 16 bases between. Germline V gene sequence: CDR1 MNHNS, CDR2 SASEGT. In DNA, the CDR3 is TGTGCCAGCAGTGGGACAGCAGCCACTCTAGCCAAAAACATTCAGTACTTC. Its translation is CASSGTAATLAKNIQYF.

The chain is built from TRBV28 and TRBJ2-1; D not certain. Trimming removed 4 bases from V and 9 bases from J, with 10 bases in between. The CDR3 is made up of 12 amino acids. Germline CDR1 and CDR2: MDHEN and SYDVKM. CDR3 region: CASSSSRGEQFF. The CDR3 DNA follows: TGTGCCAGCAGTTCCAGTCGTGGTGAGCAGTTCTTC.

A single count supports this clone. The V and J genes are TRBV28 and TRBJ2-3, with D possibly TRBD1 on 5 matching bases. V was shortened by 6 bases and J by 7 bases, with 11 bases between the two germline ends. Germline V gene sequence: CDR1 MDHEN, CDR2 SYDVKM. This CDR3 contains 12 residues. For the CDR3, the DNA is TGTGCCAGCAGGACAGTCCGGAATACGCAGTATTTT. Its translation is CASRTVRNTQYF. The full variable domain, its missing parts supplied by reference TRBV28 and TRBJ2-3, is DVKVTQSSRYLVKRTGEKVFLECVQDMDHENMFWYRQDPGLGLRLIYFSYDVKMKEKGDIPEGYSVSREKKERFSLILESASTNQTSMYLCASRTVRNTQYFGPGTRLTVL.

The chain employs TRBV27 and TRBJ2-7; TRBD2 matches at 11 bases. V shed 2 bases, J shed 3 bases, and the junction held 3 bases outside the gene matches. The CDR3 totals 15 residues. Germline CDR1 MNHEY, CDR2 SMNVEV (reference sequence). The CDR3 is CASSLEGTSGYEQYF. In DNA, the CDR3 is TGTGCCAGCAGTTTAGAAGGGACTAGCGGCTACGAGCAGTACTTC.

A few counts support this clone. V gene TRBV7-9 combines with J gene TRBJ2-3; D is possibly TRBD1 (5 bases). Trimming removed 5 bases from V and 1 base from J, with 7 bases in between. Germline loops: CDR1 SEHNR, CDR2 FQNEAQ (reference sequence). CDR3 length equals 13 residues. In DNA, the CDR3 is TGTGCCAGCAGCCAAGGGGGCACAGATACGCAGTATTTT. Amino acid sequence: CASSQGGTDTQYF.

The V gene is TRBV9, the J gene TRBJ2-3; 8 bases match TRBD2. V lost 3 bases to trimming and J lost 6 bases; unmatched junction nucleotides: 24. CDR3 length equals 20 residues. Germline lookup yields CDR1 SGDLS and CDR2 YYNGEE. DNA for the CDR3: TGTGCCAGCAGCGCCTCCCGGGGTGATCTTAGCGGGAAATATTGGGATACGCAGTATTTT. Translating gives CASSASRGDLSGKYWDTQYF.

This clone was seen only a few times. The V gene is TRBV28, the J gene TRBJ2-6; 10 bases match TRBD2. This CDR3 is 21 amino acids long. The germline V gene encodes CDR1 MDHEN and CDR2 SYDVKM. Germline trimming cut 1 base from V and 4 bases from J; bases unmatched to any gene: 16. Written as DNA, the CDR3 is TGTGCCAGCAGTTTATCCCTAGTAAGCCTAGCGGGAGAGGGAGGGGCCAACGTCCTGACTTTC. Encoded protein: CASSLSLVSLAGEGGANVLTF.

This clone was detected a few times. The chain employs TRBV27 and TRBJ2-2; TRBD2 is a possible D gene (5 bases). The V and J ends lost 6 bases and 3 bases respectively, with 14 bases between them. Germline-derived CDR1 and CDR2 are MNHEY and SMNVEV (reference sequence). CDR3 length: 15 amino acids. CDR3 residues: CASSPGRAYTGELFF. The DNA of the CDR3 is TGTGCCAGCAGCCCTGGGAGAGCCTACACCGGGGAGCTGTTTTTT.

The V and J genes are TRBV30 and TRBJ2-3, with 9 bases fitting TRBD2. The CDR3 spans 13 residues. V trimming: 7 bases; J trimming: 7 bases; junction bases outside the gene matches: 9. Germline V gene data show CDR1 as GTSNPN and CDR2 as SVGIG (reference sequence). The CDR3 sequence: CALVSGSDNTQYF. DNA for the CDR3: TGTGCCTTAGTTAGCGGGAGCGATAATACGCAGTATTTT. Supplemented by reference TRBV30 and TRBJ2-3, the full variable domain reads SQTIHQWPATLVQPVGSPLSLECTVEGTSNPNLYWYRQAAGRGLQLLFYSVGIGQISSEVPQNLSASRPQDRQFILSSKKLLLSDSGFYLCALVSGSDNTQYFGPGTRLTVL.

The chain has TRBV28 and TRBJ2-1; 10 bases map to TRBD2. V lost 4 bases and J lost 3; bases outside the gene matches: 6. This CDR3 is built from 16 residues. Germline V lookup: CDR1 MDHEN, CDR2 SYDVKM. This CDR3 reads CASSSRTSGDYNEQFF. CDR3 nucleotide sequence: TGTGCCAGCAGTTCGCGGACTAGCGGAGACTACAATGAGCAGTTCTTC.

This clone was seen only a few times. V usage is TRBV27 and J usage is TRBJ1-5; 8 bases agree with TRBD1. V trimming: 6 bases; J trimming: 6 bases; junction bases outside the gene matches: 13. Germline assignment: CDR1 MNHEY and CDR2 SMNVEV (reference sequence). The CDR3 is 16 amino acids. CDR3 residues: CASSLKLPGGPQPQHF. For the CDR3, the DNA is TGTGCCAGCAGCCTTAAACTCCCAGGGGGCCCTCAGCCCCAGCATTTT.

This chain links TRBV29-1 with TRBJ2-5; 7 bases are shared with TRBD2. CDR1 and CDR2 from the germline V gene are SQVTM and ANQGSEA. This CDR3 has 13 residues. V was clipped by 5 bases and J by 4 bases; unmatched bases: 7. The CDR3 region is CSVRVVAGETQYF. For the CDR3, the DNA is TGCAGCGTTCGCGTGGTAGCGGGAGAGACCCAGTACTTC.